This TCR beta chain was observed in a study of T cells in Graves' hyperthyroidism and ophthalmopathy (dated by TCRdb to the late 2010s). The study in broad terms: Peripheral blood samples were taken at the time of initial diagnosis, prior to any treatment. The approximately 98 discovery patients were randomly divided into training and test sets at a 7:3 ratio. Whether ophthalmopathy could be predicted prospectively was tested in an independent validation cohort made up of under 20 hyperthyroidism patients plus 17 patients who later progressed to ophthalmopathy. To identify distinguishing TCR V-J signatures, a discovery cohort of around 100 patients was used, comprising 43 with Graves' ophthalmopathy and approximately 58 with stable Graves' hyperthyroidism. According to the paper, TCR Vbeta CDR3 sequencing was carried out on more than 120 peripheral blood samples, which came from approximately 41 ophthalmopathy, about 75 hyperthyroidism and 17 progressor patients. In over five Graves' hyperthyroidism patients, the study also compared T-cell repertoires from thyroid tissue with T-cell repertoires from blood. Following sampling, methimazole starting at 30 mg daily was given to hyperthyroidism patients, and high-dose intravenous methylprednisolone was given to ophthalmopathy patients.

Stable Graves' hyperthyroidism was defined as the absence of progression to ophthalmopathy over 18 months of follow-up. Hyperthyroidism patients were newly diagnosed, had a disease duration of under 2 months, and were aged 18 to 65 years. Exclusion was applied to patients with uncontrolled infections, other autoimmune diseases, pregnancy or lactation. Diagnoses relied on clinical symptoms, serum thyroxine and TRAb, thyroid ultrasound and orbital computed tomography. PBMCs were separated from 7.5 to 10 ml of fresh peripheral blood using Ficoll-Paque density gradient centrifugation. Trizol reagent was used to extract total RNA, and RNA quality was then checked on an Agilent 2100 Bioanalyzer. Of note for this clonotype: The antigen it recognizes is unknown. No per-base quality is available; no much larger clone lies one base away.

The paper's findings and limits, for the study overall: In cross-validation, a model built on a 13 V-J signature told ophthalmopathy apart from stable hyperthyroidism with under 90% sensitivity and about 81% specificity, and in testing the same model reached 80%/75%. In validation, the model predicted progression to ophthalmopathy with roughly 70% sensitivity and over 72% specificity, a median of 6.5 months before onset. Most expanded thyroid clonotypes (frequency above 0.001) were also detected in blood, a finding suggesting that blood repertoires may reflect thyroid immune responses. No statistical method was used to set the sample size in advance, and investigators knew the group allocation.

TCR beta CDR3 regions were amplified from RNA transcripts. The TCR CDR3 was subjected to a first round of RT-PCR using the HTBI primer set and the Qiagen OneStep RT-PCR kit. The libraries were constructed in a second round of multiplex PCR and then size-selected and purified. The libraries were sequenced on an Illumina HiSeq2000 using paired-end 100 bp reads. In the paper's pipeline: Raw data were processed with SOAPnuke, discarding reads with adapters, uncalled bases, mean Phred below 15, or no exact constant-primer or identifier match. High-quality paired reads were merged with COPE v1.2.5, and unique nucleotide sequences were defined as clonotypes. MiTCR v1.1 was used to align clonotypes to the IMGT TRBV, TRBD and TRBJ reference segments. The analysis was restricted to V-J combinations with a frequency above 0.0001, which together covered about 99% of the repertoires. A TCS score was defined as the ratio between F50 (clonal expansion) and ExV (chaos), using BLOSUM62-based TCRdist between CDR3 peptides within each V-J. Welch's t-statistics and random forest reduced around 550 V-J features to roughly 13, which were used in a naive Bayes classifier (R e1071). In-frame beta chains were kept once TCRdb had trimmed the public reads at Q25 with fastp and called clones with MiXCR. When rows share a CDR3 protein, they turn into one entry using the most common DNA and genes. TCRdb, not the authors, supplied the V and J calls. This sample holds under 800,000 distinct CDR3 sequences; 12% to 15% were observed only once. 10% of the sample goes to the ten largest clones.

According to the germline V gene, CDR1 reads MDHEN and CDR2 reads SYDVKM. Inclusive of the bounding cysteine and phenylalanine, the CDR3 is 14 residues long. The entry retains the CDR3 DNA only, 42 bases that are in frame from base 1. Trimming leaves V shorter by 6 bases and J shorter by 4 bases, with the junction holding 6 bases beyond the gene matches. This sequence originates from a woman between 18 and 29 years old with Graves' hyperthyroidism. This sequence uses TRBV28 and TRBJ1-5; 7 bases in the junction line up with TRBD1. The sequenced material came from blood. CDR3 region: CASRGTVTNQPQHF. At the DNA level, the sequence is TGTGCCAGCAGGGGGACAGTCACGAATCAGCCCCAGCATTTT.